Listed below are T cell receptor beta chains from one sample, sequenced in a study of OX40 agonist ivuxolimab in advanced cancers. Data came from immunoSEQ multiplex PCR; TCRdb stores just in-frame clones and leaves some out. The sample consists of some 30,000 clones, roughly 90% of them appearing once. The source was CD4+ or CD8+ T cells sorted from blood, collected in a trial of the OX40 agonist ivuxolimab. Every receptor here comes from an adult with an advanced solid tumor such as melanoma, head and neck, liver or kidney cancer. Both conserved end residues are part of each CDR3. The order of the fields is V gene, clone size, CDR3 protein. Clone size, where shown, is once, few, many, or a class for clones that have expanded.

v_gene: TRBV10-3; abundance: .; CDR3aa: CAISGQGAGEAFF
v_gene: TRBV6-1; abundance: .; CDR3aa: CASSDLRGEKLFF
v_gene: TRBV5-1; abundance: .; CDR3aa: CASSFASNTEAFF
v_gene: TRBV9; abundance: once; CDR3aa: CASSVEDNSPLHF
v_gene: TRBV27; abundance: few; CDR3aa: CASSFYQAMGEQYF
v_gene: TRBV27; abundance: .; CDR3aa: CASSLDGTSGPRGADTQYF
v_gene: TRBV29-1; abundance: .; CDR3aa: CSVGIGGGLYNEQFF
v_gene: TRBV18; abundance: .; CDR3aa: CASSPNHRIHEQYF
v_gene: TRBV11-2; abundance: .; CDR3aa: CASASGASSYNEQFF
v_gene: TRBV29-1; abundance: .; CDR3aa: CSVGSSNWDRGDNEQFF
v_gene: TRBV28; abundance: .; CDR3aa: CASSIRVGATNIQYF
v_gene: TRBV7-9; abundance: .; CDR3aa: CASSLVQWSEQFF
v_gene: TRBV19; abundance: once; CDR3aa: CASKSGGSGNTIYF
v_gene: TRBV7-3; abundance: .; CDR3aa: CASTPGRLTNTGELFF
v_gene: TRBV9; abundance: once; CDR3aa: CASSVVQAPDTQYF
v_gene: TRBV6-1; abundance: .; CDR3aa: CASSEPGAGLPGELFF
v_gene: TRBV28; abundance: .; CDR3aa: CASSLTGPTYEQYF
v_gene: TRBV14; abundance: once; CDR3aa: CASSQVRGFDTGELFF
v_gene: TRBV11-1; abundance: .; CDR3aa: CASSLVWGRDKTQYF
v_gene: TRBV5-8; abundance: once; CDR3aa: CASSSSIRFAGLSNEQFF
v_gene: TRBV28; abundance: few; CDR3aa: CASSLGSANTGELFF
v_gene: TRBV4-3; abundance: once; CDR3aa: CASSQAARGVAEAFF
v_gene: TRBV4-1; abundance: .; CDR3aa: CASSQGGGRGRGSYEQYF
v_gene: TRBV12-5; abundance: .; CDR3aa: CASGQSVGQGLGGYTF
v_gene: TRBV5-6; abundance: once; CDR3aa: CASSLTGTGIYEQYF
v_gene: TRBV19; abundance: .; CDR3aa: CASSIRAGGEKLFF
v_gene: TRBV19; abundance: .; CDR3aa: CATSRAYNEQFF
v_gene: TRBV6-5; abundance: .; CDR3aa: CASRPGRGLGPLHF
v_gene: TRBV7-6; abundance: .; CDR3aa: CASSLDQASSYEQYF
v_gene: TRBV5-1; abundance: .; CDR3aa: CASSMPGQTVNEQFF
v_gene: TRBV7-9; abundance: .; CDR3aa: CASSFGQSNQPQHF
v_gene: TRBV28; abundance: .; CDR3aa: CASRPQESGNTIYF
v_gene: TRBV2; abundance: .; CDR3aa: CASSEALRQPNGYTF
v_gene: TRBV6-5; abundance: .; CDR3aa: CASSSGTSTDTQYF
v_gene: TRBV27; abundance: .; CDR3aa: CASSFDGSGANVLTF
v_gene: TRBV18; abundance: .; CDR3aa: CASSPPGRGGTGELFF
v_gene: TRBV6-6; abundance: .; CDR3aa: CASSSLPSSYNSPLHF
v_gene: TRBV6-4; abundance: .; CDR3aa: CASSVEENTEAFF
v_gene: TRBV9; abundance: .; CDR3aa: CASSLGGAGGPTDTQYF
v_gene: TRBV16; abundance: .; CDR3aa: CASSPTGVYSDTQYF
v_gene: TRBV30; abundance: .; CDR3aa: CAWSVLAGLNSPLHF
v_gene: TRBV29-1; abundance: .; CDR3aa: CSVIGLAGGSQETQYF
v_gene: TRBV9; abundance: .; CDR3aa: CASTDTDTQYF
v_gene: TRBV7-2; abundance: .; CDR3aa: CASSSAGTSSYEQYF
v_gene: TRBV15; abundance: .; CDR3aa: CATSRPYSGTRADTQYF
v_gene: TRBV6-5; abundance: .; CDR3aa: CASSPRDNYGYTF
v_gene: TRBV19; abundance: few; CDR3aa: CASSRTGAGNTIYF
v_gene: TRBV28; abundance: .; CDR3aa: CASSLSPAGVGETQYF
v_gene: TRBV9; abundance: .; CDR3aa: CASSATGGYRSGANVLTF
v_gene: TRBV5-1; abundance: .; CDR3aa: CASRTGQAKNIQYF
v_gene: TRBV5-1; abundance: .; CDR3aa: CASRLTGGETEAFF
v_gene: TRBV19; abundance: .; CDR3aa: CASSPNPFSNTEAFF
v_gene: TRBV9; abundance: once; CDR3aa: CASSKRQFSTEAFF
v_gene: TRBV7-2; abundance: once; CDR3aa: CASSSQGTGELFF
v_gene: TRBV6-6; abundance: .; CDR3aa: CASSPTNTEAFF
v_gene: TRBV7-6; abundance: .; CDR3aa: CASSVKAISQSRANVLTF
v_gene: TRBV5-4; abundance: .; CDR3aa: CASSPLTGANTGELFF
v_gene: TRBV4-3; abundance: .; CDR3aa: CASSQVASAGELFF
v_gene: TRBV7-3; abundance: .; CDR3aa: CASSLSGTSGSHEQFF